The present entry profiles one T cell receptor (beta chain) with its context. Its matching antigen is unknown. This sample is drawn from a study of siplizumab effects on memory and regulatory T cells. The study's findings and limits: No assignable naive or memory phenotype existed for roughly 80-97% of proliferating CD4+ or CD8+ clones. Few alloreactive clones mapped to unstimulated subsets.

Trimming removed 4 bases from V and 4 bases from J; junction bases left unmatched: 7. The CDR3 is made up of 15 amino acids. CDR1 and CDR2 from the germline V gene are SGHDT and YYEEEE. Using immunoSEQ multiplex PCR, the repertoire was profiled, and TCRdb retains in-frame clones only, with some absent. The data contain approximately 120,000 clones, 90% to 95% of them singletons. The TCR comes from a human donor in good health. The rearrangement links TRBV5-6 to TRBJ1-2; 10 bases are shared with TRBD1. Input material: Tregs sorted from blood. CDR3 DNA: TGTGCCAGCAGCCCGGAGACAGGGGGCGTCTATGGCTACACCTTC. Residues: CASSPETGGVYGYTF.